Included here is one T cell receptor (beta chain) sequence, with context. Antigen unknown. The record originates from a study of shared clonotypes between healthy human individuals. Trimming took off 4 bases at V and 4 bases at J, with 24 bases between the two ends. The CDR3 totals 18 residues. Germline CDR1 reads SGHRS; CDR2 reads YFSETQ. Deep-level settings were used for running the assay. In the original analysis: As immunoSEQ supplied junction-only sequences (without quality scores), filtering differed. Data came from immunoSEQ multiplex PCR; TCRdb stores just in-frame clones and leaves some out. The V and J calls and the clone size are those of that table, but D and trimming were determined from the DNA. The sample has 500,000 or so clones, 90% to 96% seen once. Whole-study findings and limits: The study drew on few donors, limiting represented genetic and exposure-history diversity. Clonotypes not shared had lower generation probabilities than those common to all four donors.

The chain joins TRBV5-1 to TRBJ2-1; perhaps TRBD1 as D (7 bases). The clonotype was recovered from a young woman in good health. Sequencing input: naive CD4+ T cells sorted from blood. Sample subset: CD45RA+ positively selected. CDR3: CASSGKKGTAGGYNEQFF. CDR3 coding DNA: TGCGCCAGCAGCGGAAAGAAGGGGACAGCAGGAGGGTACAATGAGCAGTTCTTC.